This is a list of T cell receptor beta chains from one sample in a study of CD8+CD57+ T cells in acquired aplastic anemia. TCRdb re-analysed the reads in MiXCR, keeping a single row per CDR3 protein. The sample consists of 250,000 or so distinct CDR3 sequences, about 44% of them appearing once. Sequences were obtained from sorted CD4+, CD8+, or CD8+CD57+ T cells (not recorded which) from PBMCs. The receptors were sampled from a human donor with aplastic anemia. CDR3s include the opening cysteine and the closing phenylalanine or tryptophan. D genes are given only for firm matches. Rows give clone size only sometimes, using once, few, many, or a class for an expanded clone.

J: TRBJ2-7
size: many
V: TRBV7-8
D: -
length: 12
CDR3: CASSLDYYEQYF
DNA: TGTGCCAGCAGCTTAGACTACTACGAGCAGTACTTC

J: TRBJ1-1
size: -
V: TRBV15
D: -
length: 15
CDR3: CATSSWGTRDTEAFF
DNA: TGTGCCACCAGCAGTTGGGGAACCAGGGATACTGAAGCTTTCTTT

J: TRBJ2-7
size: few
V: TRBV5-1
D: TRBD2
length: 15
CDR3: CASSLVAGGGYEQYF
DNA: TGCGCCAGCAGCTTGGTGGCGGGAGGGGGGTACGAGCAGTACTTC

J: TRBJ2-1
size: -
V: TRBV2
D: -
length: 13
CDR3: CASHLTSPNEQFF
DNA: TGTGCCAGCCACTTAACCAGTCCAAATGAGCAGTTCTTC

J: TRBJ1-1
size: many
V: TRBV12-5
D: -
length: 14
CDR3: CASAPGPLDTEAFF
DNA: TGTGCTAGTGCACCAGGTCCGTTGGACACTGAAGCTTTCTTT

J: TRBJ2-3
size: -
V: TRBV29-1
D: TRBD2
length: 17
CDR3: CSVEDWGLAGFTDTQYF
DNA: TGCAGCGTTGAAGATTGGGGACTAGCGGGTTTCACAGATACGCAGTATTTT

J: TRBJ2-5
size: many
V: TRBV20-1
D: -
length: 11
CDR3: CSARGAETQYF
DNA: TGCAGTGCTAGGGGCGCGGAGACCCAGTACTTC

J: TRBJ1-4
size: -
V: TRBV19
D: -
length: 15
CDR3: CASRESWKGNEKLFF
DNA: TGTGCCAGTAGGGAGAGTTGGAAGGGTAATGAAAAACTGTTTTTT

J: TRBJ2-7
size: -
V: TRBV7-9
D: -
length: 13
CDR3: CASSGGGALEQYF
DNA: TGTGCCAGCAGCGGGGGGGGCGCCCTGGAGCAGTACTTC

J: TRBJ2-1
size: -
V: TRBV5-1
D: TRBD1
length: 18
CDR3: CASSLASSSRDRGNEQFF
DNA: TGCGCCAGCAGCTTGGCCTCGTCGTCCCGGGACAGGGGAAATGAGCAGTTCTTC

J: TRBJ1-4
size: many
V: TRBV5-8
D: -
length: 14
CDR3: CASSAGTSNEKLFF
DNA: TGTGCCAGCAGCGCCGGGACATCGAATGAAAAACTGTTTTTT

J: TRBJ2-1
size: -
V: TRBV24-1
D: -
length: 13
CDR3: CATSASDNNEQFF
DNA: TGTGCCACCAGTGCCTCAGATAACAATGAGCAGTTCTTC

J: TRBJ1-5
size: -
V: TRBV20-1
D: TRBD1
length: 13
CDR3: CSAVTGGNQPQHF
DNA: TGCAGTGCTGTTACAGGGGGCAATCAGCCCCAGCATTTT

J: TRBJ1-2
size: -
V: TRBV5-1
D: -
length: 14
CDR3: CASSLGRGIYGYTF
DNA: TGCGCCAGCAGCTTGGGCAGGGGAATCTATGGCTACACCTTC

J: TRBJ2-3
size: many
V: TRBV7-9
D: -
length: 12
CDR3: CASSLGIDTQYF
DNA: TGTGCCAGCAGCCTAGGTATCGATACGCAGTATTTT

J: TRBJ1-2
size: many
V: TRBV6-1
D: -
length: 10
CDR3: CATGNYGYTF
DNA: TGTGCCACCGGCAACTATGGCTACACCTTC

J: TRBJ2-1
size: once
V: TRBV15
D: TRBD1
length: 13
CDR3: CATSRSRGNEQFF
DNA: TGTGCCACCAGCAGGAGCAGGGGGAATGAGCAGTTCTTC

J: TRBJ2-7
size: many
V: TRBV14
D: TRBD2
length: 17
CDR3: CASSQATGTRSSYEQYF
DNA: TGTGCCAGCAGCCAAGCGACCGGGACTAGGAGCTCCTACGAGCAGTACTTC

J: TRBJ2-1
size: -
V: TRBV9
D: TRBD2
length: 14
CDR3: CASSVGGGADEQFF
DNA: TGTGCCAGCAGCGTAGGCGGGGGGGCGGATGAGCAGTTCTTC

J: TRBJ1-2
size: -
V: TRBV6-2/TRBV6-3
D: -
length: 13
CDR3: CASSRGTNYGYTF
DNA: TGTGCCAGCAGTCGAGGAACTAACTATGGCTACACCTTC

J: TRBJ1-3
size: few
V: TRBV4-2
D: -
length: 16
CDR3: CASSHSDRYSGNTIYF
DNA: TGTGCCAGCAGCCACTCTGACAGGTACTCTGGAAACACCATATATTTT

J: TRBJ1-6
size: -
V: TRBV6-1
D: TRBD1
length: 15
CDR3: CASSVGTGDNSPLHF
DNA: TGTGCCAGCAGTGTCGGGACAGGGGATAATTCACCCCTCCACTTT

J: TRBJ1-2
size: -
V: TRBV7-8
D: -
length: 20
CDR3: CASSMAFSKKQLPVMIGYTF
DNA: TGTGCCAGCAGCATGGCCTTCTCCAAAAAACAGCTCCCCGTCATGATTGGCTACACCTTC

J: TRBJ1-2
size: -
V: TRBV7-8
D: -
length: 14
CDR3: CASSSSPDTIGYTF
DNA: TGTGCCAGCAGCTCCTCTCCAGACACGATTGGCTACACCTTC

J: TRBJ2-3
size: many
V: TRBV28
D: -
length: 15
CDR3: CASSLEQGGADTQYF
DNA: TGTGCCAGCAGTTTGGAGCAGGGTGGTGCAGATACGCAGTATTTT

J: TRBJ1-1
size: many
V: TRBV29-1
D: -
length: 13
CDR3: CSVEEGGVNVAFF
DNA: TGCAGCGTTGAAGAGGGAGGTGTCAATGTAGCTTTCTTT

J: TRBJ1-5
size: -
V: TRBV2
D: TRBD1
length: 17
CDR3: CASSEMGGTGDNQPQHF
DNA: TGTGCCAGCAGTGAGATGGGAGGGACAGGAGACAATCAGCCCCAGCATTTT

J: TRBJ1-1
size: many
V: TRBV7-9
D: -
length: 13
CDR3: CASSSGVNTEAFF
DNA: TGTGCCAGCAGCTCCGGCGTTAACACTGAAGCTTTCTTT

J: TRBJ1-4
size: many
V: TRBV19
D: -
length: 14
CDR3: CASSMARANEKLFF
DNA: TGTGCCAGTAGTATGGCCAGGGCTAATGAAAAACTGTTTTTT

J: TRBJ1-5
size: many
V: TRBV5-1
D: -
length: 14
CDR3: CASSLDRNNQPQHF
DNA: TGTGCCAGCAGCCTAGACAGAAACAATCAGCCCCAGCATTTT

J: TRBJ2-7
size: -
V: TRBV19
D: -
length: 9
CDR3: CARVQGQYF
DNA: TGTGCCAGAGTACAGGGGCAGTACTTC

J: TRBJ1-6
size: many
V: TRBV27
D: -
length: 14
CDR3: CASSQDGYNSPLHF
DNA: TGTGCCAGCAGCCAGGATGGGTATAATTCACCCCTCCACTTT

J: TRBJ1-2
size: -
V: TRBV4-3
D: TRBD1
length: 14
CDR3: CASSQDRAFYGYTF
DNA: TGCGCCAGCAGTCAGGACAGGGCGTTCTATGGCTACACCTTT

J: TRBJ2-6
size: -
V: TRBV7-6
D: -
length: 18
CDR3: CASSLGNPRGSGANVLTF
DNA: TGTGCCAGCAGCTTAGGGAACCCCAGGGGATCCGGGGCCAACGTCCTGACTTTC

J: TRBJ2-3
size: many
V: TRBV9
D: TRBD2
length: 16
CDR3: CASSPRLAGYTDTQYF
DNA: TGTGCCAGCAGCCCGCGTCTAGCGGGGTACACAGATACGCAGTATTTT

J: TRBJ2-7
size: -
V: TRBV20-1
D: TRBD1
length: 13
CDR3: CSASGQEGYEQYF
DNA: TGCAGTGCCTCCGGACAGGAAGGATACGAGCAGTACTTC

J: TRBJ1-1
size: many
V: TRBV15
D: -
length: 17
CDR3: CATSSSRLRGGNTEAFF
DNA: TGTGCCACCAGCAGCTCAAGGTTAAGGGGGGGGAACACTGAAGCTTTCTTT